This T cell receptor (beta chain) was identified in a study of T-cell reconstitution after alpha-beta-depleted transplantation in children. General observations from the study: Recipient T cells and thymic progenitors that survived were the source of the high TCRbeta diversity seen at day 60 in some patients. T-cell counts and diversity at one year post-transplant came mainly from newly produced T cells.

Preparation of the TCRbeta library used unique molecular identifiers. One entry per CDR3 protein results from TCRdb running MiXCR on the PCR reads. The sample carries about 470,000 distinct CDR3 sequences, roughly 44% recorded once. This clonotype was found a few times. The target antigen is unknown. Germline CDR1 is DFQATT and CDR2 is SNEGSKA (reference sequence). The V end lost 4 bases, the J end lost 0 bases, and 13 bases lay between the germline ends. The CDR3 is 15 amino acids. The starting material was PBMCs, obtained before TCRalphabeta/CD19-depleted stem cell transplant. V is TRBV20-1 and J is TRBJ1-5; D is undetermined. The clonotype originates from a girl aged 2 to 10 with aplastic anemia, due to receive a stem cell transplant. CDR3 protein: CSAIAGSDSNQPQHF. The DNA for the CDR3 is TGCAGTGCTATCGCTGGGAGCGATAGCAATCAGCCCCAGCATTTT.